The rows below give T cell receptor beta chains drawn from one sample of a study of OX40 agonist ivuxolimab in advanced cancers. Sequenced by immunoSEQ multiplex PCR; TCRdb stores in-frame clones only, minus some. The sample holds roughly 75,000 clones, roughly nine tenths seen once. The material was CD4+ or CD8+ T cells sorted from blood, obtained in a trial of the OX40 agonist ivuxolimab. The source is an adult with an advanced solid tumor such as melanoma, head and neck, liver or kidney cancer. Both conserved end residues are trimmed from each CDR3.

cdr3_aa	v_call	j_call
ASTPPGPAKLF	TRBV28	TRBJ1-4
ASRGLRNEKLF	TRBV19	TRBJ1-4
ASSPLIAQGELF	TRBV7-9	TRBJ1-4
ASSYSQNTEAF	TRBV5-1	TRBJ1-1
ATIPGASTDTQY	TRBV2	TRBJ2-3
ASSRYSDSYEQY	TRBV11-3	TRBJ2-7
ASSLSEVGGPYNEQF	TRBV7-2	TRBJ2-1
ASSQDYGTGNYGYT	TRBV4-2	TRBJ1-2
ASSLVAEREQY	TRBV7-3	TRBJ2-7
ASSKSGGSNEQF	TRBV11-3	TRBJ2-1
ASSFTPRSTDTQY	TRBV5-1	TRBJ2-3
ASSLEGRGDEQF	TRBV5-1	TRBJ2-1
ASSPFSTDTQY	TRBV5-1	TRBJ2-3
ASSQDVIEGRGTGANVLT	TRBV4-2	TRBJ2-6
SGDRDGGQF	TRBV29-1	TRBJ2-1
ASSLSVSTGELF	TRBV11-3	TRBJ2-2
ASSLDSSASYNEQF	TRBV7-9	TRBJ2-1
ASRSGASYNEQF	TRBV7-2	TRBJ2-1
ASSHVAGEKLF	TRBV14	TRBJ1-4
ASSSGTSNRELF	TRBV28	TRBJ2-2
ASRETPGQSYEQY	TRBV5-6	-
SGGTPYNEQF	TRBV29-1	TRBJ2-1
ASSPEGGGYEQY	TRBV7-2	TRBJ2-7
ASRVGESPLH	TRBV2	TRBJ1-6
ASRRSGTGGYEQY	TRBV11-2	TRBJ2-7
ASMGQMNTEAF	TRBV2	TRBJ1-1
ASSEALMGAQNLGNQPQH	TRBV6-1	TRBJ1-5
ASSLVTGNEQF	TRBV7-8	TRBJ2-1
ASSFGGSRDTQY	TRBV5-4	TRBJ2-3